These 10 T cell receptor beta chains share one sample of origin, sequenced in a study of persistence of HIV-infected CD4 T cells. Lysates of CMV-infected fibroblasts at 10 ug/mL stimulated these cells. Sorted nonresponding memory CD4+ T cells were CD40L-negative, CD69-negative, CD45RO-high. This was the immunoSEQ version 4 assay in survey mode. Libraries were prepared by immunoSEQ multiplex PCR; TCRdb keeps only in-frame clonotypes and omits some of them. The sample comprises 46,000 or so clones, around 75% of which are singletons, and under 3.5% rests with the top ten. These receptors have no known antigen. The specimen comprised CD4+ T cells sorted from PBMCs after approximately 20-hour stimulation, sampled from a patient who received antiretroviral therapy. The receptors stem from an adult man with HIV who was CMV-seropositive.

This chain uses TRBV5-1 with TRBJ1-5, with D possibly matching TRBD1 (6 bases). The V end lost 3 bases, the J end lost 10 bases, and 17 bases lay between the germline ends. Germline-derived CDR1 and CDR2 are SGHRS and YFSETQ. The CDR3 has 14 residues. The CDR3 DNA sequence: TGCGCCAGCAGCTCCGGGGACATAGGCGGTCCCCAGCATTTT. It encodes CASSSGDIGGPQHF.

The genes are TRBV3-1 (or the pseudogene TRBV3-2) and TRBJ1-1; D unclear. Germline assignment: CDR1 LGHDT and CDR2 YNNKEL (reference sequence). The CDR3 loop spans 13 amino acids. The V and J ends lost 4 bases and 7 bases respectively, with 13 bases between them. CDR3 loop: CASSPFREGEAFF. CDR3 DNA sequence: TGTGCCAGCAGCCCCTTCCGGGAGGGTGAAGCTTTCTTT.

The rearrangement uses TRBV3-1 (or the pseudogene TRBV3-2) and TRBJ1-6, with a tentative D call TRBD1 (5 bases). The V and J ends lost 0 bases and 6 bases respectively, with 12 bases between them. The CDR3 loop spans 16 amino acids. The germline CDR1 and CDR2 sequences are LGHDT and YNNKEL (reference sequence). The CDR3 reads CASSQDLPGTNSPLHF. CDR3 DNA: TGTGCCAGCAGCCAAGATCTGCCTGGGACTAATTCACCCCTCCACTTT.

The CDR3 loop is CASSSWTGSYEQYF. As DNA, the CDR3 is TGTGCCAGCAGCAGCTGGACAGGGAGCTACGAGCAGTACTTC. The rearrangement uses TRBV5-4 and TRBJ2-7; TRBD1 matches 8 bases. The junction had 6 bases not matched to a gene; V was cut back by 4 bases and J by 3 bases. Per the germline V gene, CDR1 is SGHNT and CDR2 is YYREEE (reference sequence). This CDR3 comprises 14 residues.

The gene calls are TRBV7-2 and TRBJ2-3; TRBD1 aligns across 9 bases. CDR1 and CDR2 from the germline V gene are SGHTA and FQGNSA. V lost 5 bases and J lost 6; bases outside the gene matches: 6. This CDR3 is 14 amino acids long. Here the CDR3 reads CASSPGTGYDTQYF. As DNA, the CDR3 is TGTGCCAGCAGCCCCGGGACAGGGTACGATACGCAGTATTTT.

The rearrangement links TRBV21-1 to TRBJ2-1; the tabulated D call, TRBD2, remains unverified against the DNA. TRBV21-1 is listed as a pseudogene. This CDR3 comprises 19 residues. CDR3 amino acids: CASSTIYSGTSGLNNEQFF. DNA of the CDR3: TGTGCCAGCAGCACTATATACTCCGGGACTAGCGGGCTTAACAATGAGCAGTTCTTC.

With respect to this clone: Its ends do not fully match the called genes, so a read error is possible. In DNA form, the CDR3 reads TGTGCCTGGAGCGGACAGTCTAAGGAAAAACTGTTTTTT. Its translation: CAWSGQSKEKLFF. The V gene is TRBV30, the J gene TRBJ1-4; D may be TRBD1 (6 bases). This CDR3 is built from 13 residues. Germline V lookup: CDR1 GTSNPN, CDR2 SVGIG (reference sequence).

The count of this clone is one. This rearrangement joins TRBV5-1 to TRBJ2-3, with TRBD1 matching over 11 bases. V shed 4 bases, J shed 3 bases, and the junction held 7 bases outside the gene matches. Germline CDR1 and CDR2: SGHRS and YFSETQ. This CDR3 is 16 amino acids long. CDR3 protein: CASSDRTGGITDTQYF. CDR3 DNA sequence: TGCGCCAGCAGCGACCGGACAGGGGGCATTACAGATACGCAGTATTTT.

This clone has only a few counts. The chain carries TRBV7-9 and TRBJ1-1, with a possible D match to TRBD1 (5 bases). CDR3 size: 14 residues. The V and J ends lost 3 bases and 2 bases respectively, with 10 bases between them. CDR1 and CDR2 from the germline V gene are SEHNR and FQNEAQ (reference sequence). CDR3 DNA: TGTGCCAGCAGCTTCGGGACGGCTAACACTGAAGCTTTCTTT. Translated, it gives CASSFGTANTEAFF. The full variable domain, in which reference TRBV7-9 and TRBJ1-1 provide the parts outside the CDR3, is DTGVSQNPRHKITKRGQNVTFRCDPISEHNRLYWYRQTLGQGPEFLTYFQNEAQLEKSRLLSDRFSAERPKGSFSTLEIQRTEQGDSAMYLCASSFGTANTEAFFGQGTRLTVV.

The chain couples TRBV3-1 (or the pseudogene TRBV3-2) to TRBJ1-2, with D hard to call. The CDR3 has 15 amino acids. The V end was cut by 0 bases, the J end by 0 bases, with 8 bases between. Germline CDR1 and CDR2: LGHDT and YNNKEL (reference sequence). This chain's CDR3 is CASSQDLVANYGYTF. DNA of the CDR3: TGTGCCAGCAGCCAAGATCTGGTCGCTAACTATGGCTACACCTTC.